The clone carrying this T cell receptor (beta chain) was observed once. Every ophthalmopathy donor presented moderate-to-severe activity, CAS ≥3, NOSPECS ≥4 and duration under 3 months. Other autoimmune diseases, uncontrolled infections, pregnancy or lactation excluded patients from enrollment. The CDR3 totals 13 residues. The germline V and J ends were trimmed by 1 base and 11 bases, with 14 bases remaining between them. The germline gives CDR1 SEHNR, CDR2 FQNEAQ (reference sequence). The entry originates in a study of Graves' ophthalmopathy and Graves' hyperthyroidism. Study summary: Prior to any treatment, peripheral blood was collected at the time of initial diagnosis.

For repertoire sequencing, the TCR beta CDR3 regions were amplified from RNA transcripts. An opening RT-PCR round employed HTBI primers and preceded a second-round multiplex PCR. TCRdb reprocessed the multiplex PCR reads with MiXCR, giving one entry per CDR3 protein. The sample lists around 660,000 distinct CDR3 sequences, over 40% occurring once. V and J are TRBV7-9 and TRBJ1-1, with no clear D. This TCR was sampled from an adult man with Graves' ophthalmopathy. The sequencing input was peripheral blood. The CDR3 sequence: CASSLVAGPLAFF. Written as DNA, the CDR3 is TGTGCCAGCAGCTTAGTTGCCGGACCGTTGGCTTTCTTT.